Many counts were recorded for the clone carrying this T cell receptor beta chain. These data come from a study of Graves' ophthalmopathy and Graves' hyperthyroidism. Using RNA transcripts, the TCR beta CDR3 regions were amplified. Scientists carried out first-round RT-PCR using HTBI primers and then a second-round multiplex PCR. TCRdb re-called the multiplex PCR reads through MiXCR, storing one row per CDR3 protein. The table lists roughly 380,000 distinct CDR3 sequences, over 15% of them singletons. Specimen: peripheral blood. The source is a woman under 30 with stable Graves' hyperthyroidism.

The CDR3 DNA sequence: TGTGCCAGCAGCCGATCCGGGGTTAGCAATCAGCCCCAGCATTTT. Translated: CASSRSGVSNQPQHF. This chain connects TRBV6-1 to TRBJ1-5, with D unclear. The germline V and J ends were trimmed by 6 bases and 0 bases, with 12 bases remaining between them. This CDR3 has 15 residues. The germline gives CDR1 MNHNS, CDR2 SASEGT.